A single sample is the source of the 5 T cell receptor beta chains below, sequenced in a study of cytomegalovirus exposure and HLA in healthy donors (TCRdb year 2017). The method was the immunoSEQ multiplex PCR assay. For the multiplex PCR, a mixture combining 60 forward primers for TCR Vbeta segments and 13 reverse primers for TCR Jbeta segments was used. TCRdb retrieved this table from immuneACCESS and kept in-frame rearrangements only. Not all clones are present; in checked studies, unresolved V genes account for under half, and no reason is known for the remainder. The table for this sample shows about 200,000 clones. Jointly, the top ten make up more than 0.75% of the sample. The sample was PBMCs. Receptors originate from a woman aged 25 to 39 in good health and CMV-seropositive.

The genes are TRBV28 and TRBJ1-2, with 7 bases matching TRBD1. The length of the CDR3 is 13 residues. The trim removed 8 bases at V and 7 bases at J, leaving 10 bases unmatched. Germline CDR1 is MDHEN and CDR2 is SYDVKM. CDR3 residues: CASHSRGQGGYTF. The CDR3 DNA sequence: TGTGCCAGCCACAGTAGGGGGCAAGGTGGCTACACCTTC.

This chain joins TRBV29-1 and TRBJ1-2; D uncertain. Germline CDR1 SQVTM, CDR2 ANQGSEA. V shed 3 bases and J shed 8 bases, with 16 bases lying between them. The CDR3 extends over 13 amino acids. The CDR3 here is CSVDELEAGGYTF. DNA of the CDR3: TGCAGCGTTGACGAACTCGAGGCGGGCGGCTACACCTTC.

V and J are TRBV11-2 and TRBJ2-7, with D uncertain. CDR1 is SGHAT, CDR2 FQNNGV, per germline. This CDR3 region has 16 residues. The germline V and J ends were trimmed by 6 bases and 0 bases, with 18 bases remaining between them. The CDR3: CASSQTASTSSYEQYF. As DNA, the CDR3 is TGTGCCAGCAGTCAAACCGCTAGTACAAGCTCCTACGAGCAGTACTTC.

V gene TRBV4-1 combines with J gene TRBJ2-2, with TRBD2 matching 14 bases. The length of the CDR3 is 20 residues. The germline gives CDR1 MGHRA, CDR2 YSYEKL. The junction had 10 bases not matched to a gene; V was cut back by 0 bases and J by 4 bases. The CDR3 DNA is TGCGCCAGCAGCCAAGACCTGACTAGCGGGAGGGCGGGGGGCACCGGGGAGCTGTTTTTT. Its translation is CASSQDLTSGRAGGTGELFF.

The genes are TRBV6-1 and TRBJ2-5; TRBD2 is a possible D gene (6 bases). The DNA end is more similar to TRBJ2-7, so the J call may be wrong. The CDR3 has 16 residues. Germline V gene data show CDR1 as MNHNS and CDR2 as SASEGT. The CDR3 nucleotides are TGTGCCAGCAGTCAAGGCGGGGAGTTACTCAGCTACGAGCAGTACTTC. Protein: CASSQGGELLSYEQYF.